This TCR beta chain was recorded in a study of human T cells and chemical hapten exposure. Study-wide context: Patients, mostly women, had alopecia areata, alopecia totalis or alopecia universalis.

Germline assignment: CDR1 LNHNV and CDR2 YYDKDF (reference sequence). Trimming took off 4 bases at V and 0 bases at J, with 13 bases between the two ends. The CDR3 consists of 15 residues. This clonotype was found a few times. From the RACE reads, TCRdb called clonotypes with MiXCR, one entry per CDR3 protein. The sample records roughly 260,000 distinct CDR3 sequences, roughly 8.9% being singletons. The time point is: pre-sensitization, week 0. Treatment noted: therapeutic diphenylcyclopropenone sensitization with weekly scalp DPC. Someone pulled total RNA out of unfractionated whole blood. The sequences come from whole blood, collected in connection with sensitization to the hapten diphenylcyclopropenone (DPC). The TCR originated in a woman aged 40 to 55 with alopecia areata. Some clones in this sample may be carry-over from other donors' samples. V gene TRBV15 combines with J gene TRBJ2-7; TRBD1 is a possible D gene (6 bases). The CDR3 sequence: CATSTSGHLSYEQYF. In nucleotides, the CDR3 is TGTGCCACCAGCACCTCGGGACACCTCTCCTACGAGCAGTACTTC.